What follows are 29 T cell receptor beta chains derived from one specimen sequenced in a study of T cells after yellow fever vaccination. TCRdb reprocessed the 5' RACE reads via MiXCR and lists one record per CDR3 protein. The sample includes about 320,000 distinct CDR3 sequences, approximately 4.3% seen only once; the top ten take approximately 19%. Material: PBMCs, obtained 15 days after the yellow fever booster vaccination. The receptor source for this set is a man aged 18 to 30 who received the YFV17D yellow fever vaccine.

About this clonotype: This could be a read error, since a much larger clone is one nucleotide away. The chain has TRBV5-1 and TRBJ2-7, with D uncertain. CDR1 SGHRS and CDR2 YFSETQ come from the germline V gene. The CDR3 sequence is 15 residues long. V gave up 0 bases and J gave up 4 bases, with 14 bases separating them. CDR3 DNA sequence: TGCGCCAGCAGCTTGGGTGGGTTTGTTGAGTACGAGCAGTACTTC. Protein sequence: CASSLGGFVEYEQYF.

This clonotype was picked up a small number of times. The V call is TRBV4-1, the J call TRBJ2-5, with 7 nucleotides matching TRBD1. This CDR3 contains 16 residues. Germline loops: CDR1 MGHRA, CDR2 YSYEKL. Trimming took 3 bases from V and 4 from J; bases not matched to a gene: 11. For the CDR3, the DNA is TGCGCCAGCAGCCACCAGGAATTGACAGGGCTAGAGACCCAGTACTTC. Translated, it gives CASSHQELTGLETQYF.

In this sample, this clonotype turned up a few times. The chain recombines TRBV12-3 or TRBV12-4 with TRBJ1-1; TRBD1 agrees at 7 bases. The CDR3 sequence is 11 residues long. V lost 5 bases and J lost 8; bases outside the gene matches: 2. CDR3 bases: TGTGCCAGCAGTCCGACAGGGGAAGCTTTCTTT. Its translation: CASSPTGEAFF.

This clonotype has at least ten counts. The J gene is TRBJ2-2, the V gene TRBV6-2 or TRBV6-3; perhaps TRBD1 as D (6 bases). The CDR3 runs 15 residues. The V gene lost 7 bases and the J gene lost 6 bases, with 18 bases spanning the gap. In germline, CDR1 is MNHEY, CDR2 SVGEGT. CDR3 region: CASTGVLRTAGELFF. The CDR3 DNA reads TGTGCCAGCACCGGAGTTCTACGGACAGCCGGGGAGCTGTTTTTT.

There are many counts of this clonotype. The CDR3 spells CASTRTGDGYTF. DNA of the CDR3: TGTGCCAGCACTAGGACAGGGGATGGCTACACCTTC. This sequence joins TRBV6-5 and TRBJ1-2; 9 bases agree with TRBD1. Trimming took 7 bases from V and 6 from J; bases not matched to a gene: 3. The CDR3 runs 12 residues. CDR1 MNHEY and CDR2 SVGAGI come from the germline V gene.

The rearrangement joins TRBV20-1 to TRBJ1-5; D remains unclear. In germline, CDR1 is DFQATT, CDR2 SNEGSKA (reference sequence). V lost 1 base and J 0 bases, leaving 16 bases between the germline ends. The CDR3 length is 17 residues. In nucleotides, the CDR3 is TGCAGTGCTAGAGGGGTGGCAGTTGGTTATAGCAATCAGCCCCAGCATTTT. Its translation: CSARGVAVGYSNQPQHF.

This clonotype showed up many times. The J gene is TRBJ2-3, the V gene TRBV5-1, with 12 nucleotides matching TRBD2. Germline CDR1 is SGHRS and CDR2 is YFSETQ. The CDR3 is 18 residues long. The ends lost 3 bases at V and 1 base at J; junction bases unmatched: 9. This chain's CDR3 is CASSYRLAGARGTDTQYF. CDR3 nucleotides: TGCGCCAGCAGCTACCGACTAGCGGGGGCCCGGGGCACAGATACGCAGTATTTT.

This clonotype has at least ten counts. This chain uses TRBV5-1 with TRBJ1-1, with unresolved D. V lost 3 bases, J lost 1 base, and 4 bases lay in between. Germline V gene data show CDR1 as SGHRS and CDR2 as YFSETQ. The length of the CDR3 is 12 residues. The CDR3 spells CASSWKNTEAFF. The DNA for the CDR3 is TGCGCCAGCAGCTGGAAGAACACTGAAGCTTTCTTT.

Only a few counts were recorded for this clonotype. The V gene is TRBV28, the J gene TRBJ1-2; D gene unclear. The germline CDR1 and CDR2 sequences are MDHEN and SYDVKM. V was clipped by 5 bases and J by 4 bases, with 11 bases between them. This CDR3 has 13 amino acids. CDR3 residues: CASSLPRGYGYTF. In DNA, the CDR3 is TGTGCCAGCAGTCTCCCCCGAGGCTATGGCTACACCTTC.

This clonotype has at least ten counts. The chain combines TRBV3-1 with TRBJ1-1, with 10 bases that match TRBD1. The CDR3 contains 15 residues. Trimming at V came to 1 base and at J to 6 bases, leaving 5 bases not matched to a gene. Germline loops: CDR1 LGHDT, CDR2 YNNKEL (reference sequence). CDR3 sequence (DNA): TGTGCCAGCAGCCAAGGACAGGGGGCGGACGCTGAAGCTTTCTTT. As protein: CASSQGQGADAEAFF.

This clonotype was detected ten times or more. This chain joins TRBV12-3 or TRBV12-4 and TRBJ2-2; D call uncertain. The CDR3 contains 15 residues. Trimming pared 7 bases from V and 8 bases from J, leaving 20 bases between. The CDR3 DNA sequence: TGTGCCAGCACCTATCCGTACGGGCTAGAAGGGGAGCTGTTTTTT. Amino acids: CASTYPYGLEGELFF.

This clonotype was seen a few times. J is TRBJ1-1 and V is TRBV11-3; TRBD1 agrees at 8 bases. V shed 10 bases, J shed 6 bases, and the junction held 13 bases outside the gene matches. This CDR3 spans 14 amino acids. Germline lookup yields CDR1 SGHNT and CDR2 YENEEA. CDR3: CATFLDRVFSEAFF. CDR3 in DNA: TGTGCCACCTTTCTGGACAGGGTGTTTTCTGAAGCTTTCTTT.

The rearrangement links TRBV30 to TRBJ2-7; 7 bases agree with TRBD1. J lost 6 bases, V lost 1 base, and 9 bases had no gene match. This CDR3 is 14 amino acids long. In germline, CDR1 is GTSNPN, CDR2 SVGIG (reference sequence). This CDR3 is CAWSGQGAASEQYF. The CDR3 DNA reads TGTGCCTGGAGTGGACAGGGAGCAGCGTCCGAGCAGTACTTC.

This clonotype was observed at least ten times. The chain combines TRBV7-9 with TRBJ2-7; D not certain. With 3 bases removed from V and 0 bases from J, the gap between germline ends came to 6 bases. The CDR3 extends over 13 amino acids. The germline CDR1 and CDR2 sequences are SEHNR and FQNEAQ (reference sequence). This CDR3 is CASSFSGSYEQYF. The CDR3 DNA follows: TGTGCCAGCAGCTTCTCTGGCTCCTACGAGCAGTACTTC.

This chain links TRBV12-3 or TRBV12-4 with TRBJ1-2; 11 bases fit TRBD1. The CDR3 is 15 amino acids. The ends lost 3 bases at V and 5 bases at J; junction bases unmatched: 5. As DNA, the CDR3 is TGTGCCAGCAGTTTGGGGGGACAGGGGGTTTATGGCTACACCTTC. It codes for CASSLGGQGVYGYTF.

This clonotype was recorded many times. The genes are TRBV6-5 and TRBJ1-6, with 10 bases identical to TRBD1. CDR3 length equals 13 residues. The V gene's germline CDR1 is MNHEY and CDR2 SVGAGI. Trimming at V came to 10 bases and at J to 9 bases, leaving 6 bases not matched to a gene. CDR3 region: CATQTGGISPLHF. The CDR3 bases are TGTGCCACGCAGACAGGGGGCATTTCACCCCTCCACTTT.

There are many counts of this clonotype. The chain is built from TRBV11-2 and TRBJ1-1; D may be TRBD1 (5 bases). Germline V gene data show CDR1 as SGHAT and CDR2 as FQNNGV. The CDR3 contains 14 residues. V was pared by 1 base and J by 1 base, with 7 bases between. The CDR3 reads CASSLGQSNTEAFF. In DNA form, the CDR3 reads TGTGCCAGCAGCTTAGGACAGTCGAACACTGAAGCTTTCTTT.

The table lists this clonotype with a few counts. The chain couples TRBV7-8 to TRBJ1-1; D gene uncertain. CDR3 size: 16 residues. V dropped 1 base and J dropped 5 bases, with 17 bases sitting between them. Germline V gives CDR1 SGHVS, CDR2 FQNEAQ. CDR3 protein: CASSLEHPGIGTEAFF. Here the CDR3 DNA reads TGTGCCAGCAGCTTAGAGCACCCCGGGATCGGAACTGAAGCTTTCTTT.

The table lists this clonotype with many counts. The chain employs TRBV7-2 and TRBJ2-1, with TRBD2 matching over 9 bases. Germline CDR1 and CDR2: SGHTA and FQGNSA. V lost 5 bases, J lost 9 bases, and 14 bases stayed unmatched. This CDR3 contains 16 residues. CDR3 sequence: CASSPPRSGGKGEQFF. The DNA of the CDR3 is TGTGCCAGCAGCCCCCCCCGTAGCGGGGGTAAGGGTGAGCAGTTCTTC. The full variable domain, its missing parts supplied by reference TRBV7-2 and TRBJ2-1, is GAGVSQSPSNKVTEKGKDVELRCDPISGHTALYWYRQSLGQGLEFLIYFQGNSAPDKSGLPSDRFSAERTGGSVSTLTIQRTQQEDSAVYLCASSPPRSGGKGEQFFGPGTRLTVL.

The chain joins TRBV19 to TRBJ2-1; possibly TRBD1 for D (6 bases). CDR1 and CDR2 from the germline V gene are LNHDA and SQIVND (reference sequence). V gave up 10 bases and J gave up 2 bases, with 15 bases separating them. The CDR3 sequence is 14 residues long. This chain's CDR3 is CAISSRDTYNEQFF. CDR3 in DNA: TGTGCCATCTCGTCCCGGGACACCTACAATGAGCAGTTCTTC.

The chain couples TRBV5-1 to TRBJ2-7; no clear D gene. V gave up 3 bases and J gave up 2 bases, with 9 bases separating them. Germline V lookup: CDR1 SGHRS, CDR2 YFSETQ. This CDR3 is built from 13 residues. DNA for the CDR3: TGCGCCAGCAGCTACAAGGAAACCTACGAGCAGTACTTC. Amino acid sequence: CASSYKETYEQYF.

The CDR3 is CASSRTGTVYEQYF. Here the CDR3 DNA reads TGTGCCAGCAGCAGAACCGGGACAGTCTACGAGCAGTACTTC. The chain is built from TRBV5-5 and TRBJ2-7; 7 positions agree with TRBD1. The ends lost 4 bases at V and 3 bases at J; junction bases unmatched: 7. The CDR3 totals 14 residues. Per germline, CDR1 SGHKS and CDR2 YYEKEE (reference sequence).

This sequence joins TRBV5-6 and TRBJ2-3, with 9 positions matching TRBD1. The V gene's germline CDR1 is SGHDT and CDR2 YYEEEE. V trimming: 4 bases; J trimming: 0 bases; junction bases outside the gene matches: 6. This CDR3 is built from 16 residues. CDR3 in DNA: TGTGCCAGCAGCCCTCGGGGGACAGGGAGCACAGATACGCAGTATTTT. Its translation is CASSPRGTGSTDTQYF.

This clonotype was counted ten times or more. The chain uses TRBV5-1 and TRBJ2-3, with D uncertain. This CDR3 has 14 amino acids. With 2 bases removed from V and 2 bases from J, the gap between germline ends came to 9 bases. Germline V lookup: CDR1 SGHRS, CDR2 YFSETQ. CDR3 DNA: TGCGCCAGCAGCTTAGACTGGATCACAGATACGCAGTATTTT. The encoded protein is CASSLDWITDTQYF.

This clonotype has more than one count but fewer than ten. The chain carries TRBV7-9 and TRBJ1-2; 9 bases line up with TRBD1. The J segment lost 6 bases and the V segment lost 7 bases, leaving 9 bases of the junction unmatched. Looked up from germline, CDR1 is SEHNR and CDR2 is FQNEAQ (reference sequence). CDR3 length: 14 amino acids. The CDR3 loop is CASTRTGGIHGYTF. DNA of the CDR3: TGTGCCAGCACAAGAACAGGGGGCATTCATGGCTACACCTTC.

The J gene is TRBJ1-4, the V gene TRBV27; 7 nucleotides match TRBD1. This CDR3 contains 15 residues. Per the germline V gene, CDR1 is MNHEY and CDR2 is SMNVEV (reference sequence). With V trimmed by 5 bases and J by 4 bases, 7 bases remained unmatched. CDR3: CASSTRRQGNEKLFF. The CDR3 nucleotides read TGTGCCAGCAGTACGAGACGACAGGGTAATGAAAAACTGTTTTTT.

This clonotype has at least ten counts. The genes are TRBV6-5 and TRBJ2-7; D is perhaps TRBD1 (6 bases). The CDR3 has 13 amino acids. The germline V gene has CDR1 MNHEY and CDR2 SVGAGI. Trimming stripped 3 bases from V and 3 bases from J, with 9 bases between. CDR3 nucleotides: TGTGCCAGCAGTTATGGACAGATCTACGAGCAGTACTTC. Encoded protein: CASSYGQIYEQYF.

This clonotype has ten or more counts. The chain is built from TRBV7-2 and TRBJ1-6, with D uncertain. The CDR3 has 12 residues. In germline, CDR1 is SGHTA, CDR2 FQGNSA. With 6 bases removed from V and 9 bases from J, the gap between germline ends came to 9 bases. CDR3 nucleotides: TGTGCCAGCAGGCGAATGGGTTCACCCCTCCACTTT. Residues: CASRRMGSPLHF. The full variable domain, with the rest looked up from reference TRBV7-2 and TRBJ1-6, is GAGVSQSPSNKVTEKGKDVELRCDPISGHTALYWYRQSLGQGLEFLIYFQGNSAPDKSGLPSDRFSAERTGGSVSTLTIQRTQQEDSAVYLCASRRMGSPLHFGNGTRLTVT.

This clonotype was recorded a few times. The chain recombines TRBV18 with TRBJ1-2; a weak D match, TRBD1 (5 bases). Germline V lookup: CDR1 KGHSH, CDR2 LQKENI. The CDR3 sequence is 16 residues long. The V and J ends lost 3 bases and 2 bases respectively, with 16 bases between them. The CDR3 spells CASSPQLDEGNYGYTF. CDR3 nucleotides: TGTGCCAGCTCACCGCAACTAGACGAGGGGAACTATGGCTACACCTTC.